This record covers a single T cell receptor (beta chain). The data derive from a study of blood T cell repertoires in COVID-19. The J segment lost 7 bases and the V segment lost 5 bases, leaving 15 bases of the junction unmatched. The CDR3 loop spans 16 amino acids. Germline-derived CDR1 and CDR2 are SGHVS and FNYEAQ. The protocol was immunoSEQ multiplex PCR, while the TCRdb copy is restricted to in-frame clones and leaves out a portion. This table has fewer than 500,000 clones, around 87% appearing once. The TCR originated in a man in his thirties or forties who had recovered from COVID-19. The V gene is TRBV7-6, the J gene TRBJ2-7; TRBD2 matches 9 bases. Sequencing was done on a sample of PBMCs or T cells enriched from blood (not recorded which). The CDR3: CASSPPGLAGKGEQYF. The CDR3 nucleotides are TGTGCCAGCAGCCCTCCGGGCCTAGCGGGAAAAGGAGAGCAGTACTTC.